Each of the 17 T cell receptor beta chains below was sequenced from the same sample in a study of early T cells in non-severe SARS-CoV-2 infection. TCRdb itself ran the 5' RACE reads through MiXCR, one entry per CDR3 protein. The sample lists tens of thousands of distinct CDR3 sequences; 15% were seen once. The material sequenced was whole blood. Receptor source: an adult who was a healthcare worker with PCR-confirmed SARS-CoV-2 infection or an uninfected control (not recorded which).

This clonotype was seen only a few times. The J gene is TRBJ1-3, the V gene TRBV7-9; the match to TRBD1 covers 8 bases. CDR3 length equals 17 residues. J lost 1 base, V lost 4 bases, and 9 bases had no gene match. In germline, CDR1 is SEHNR, CDR2 FQNEAQ (reference sequence). In DNA, the CDR3 is TGTGCCAGCAGCTCAATTTGGGACAGGCCTTCTGGAAACACCATATATTTT. It specifies CASSSIWDRPSGNTIYF.

The V gene is TRBV9, the J gene TRBJ2-3; possibly TRBD2 for D (5 bases). Germline-derived CDR1 and CDR2 are SGDLS and YYNGEE. Trimming took off 0 bases at V and 5 bases at J, with 10 bases between the two ends. The CDR3 is made up of 14 amino acids. The chain's CDR3 is CASSVDRERDTQYF. CDR3 nucleotides: TGTGCCAGCAGCGTAGATAGGGAGAGAGATACGCAGTATTTT.

This clonotype was counted only a few times. This chain links TRBV9 with TRBJ2-7; TRBD2 might be the D (5 bases). In germline, CDR1 is SGDLS, CDR2 YYNGEE. The CDR3 has 14 residues. V shed 4 bases and J shed 5 bases, with 16 bases lying between them. CDR3 nucleotide sequence: TGTGCCAGCAGCTCCGGGGAGCCGATCCACGAGCAGTACTTC. This sequence encodes CASSSGEPIHEQYF. Filled out from reference TRBV9 and TRBJ2-7, the complete variable domain reads DSGVTQTPKHLITATGQRVTLRCSPRSGDLSVYWYQQSLDQGLQFLIQYYNGEERAKGNILERFSAQQFPDLHSELNLSSLELGDSALYFCASSSGEPIHEQYFGPGTRLTVT.

This clonotype occurred a few times. This chain links TRBV7-2 with TRBJ2-1, with 8 bases that match TRBD2. The J segment lost 1 base and the V segment lost 3 bases, leaving 8 bases of the junction unmatched. The CDR3 spans 17 residues. CDR1 and CDR2 from the germline V gene are SGHTA and FQGNSA. The CDR3 coding sequence is TGTGCCAGCAGCTTTCCCCAGGGGACTAGATCCTACAATGAGCAGTTCTTC. Amino acid sequence: CASSFPQGTRSYNEQFF.

The rearrangement joins TRBV12-3 or TRBV12-4 to TRBJ2-1, with D perhaps TRBD2 (6 bases). The germline V and J ends were trimmed by 0 bases and 5 bases, with 8 bases remaining between them. The CDR3 loop spans 14 amino acids. In DNA form, the CDR3 reads TGTGCCAGCAGTTTAGCGCGGAGGGACAATGAGCAGTTCTTC. Residues: CASSLARRDNEQFF.

This clonotype has more than one count but fewer than ten. The CDR3 protein is CASSEVHNEQFF. DNA of the CDR3: TGTGCCAGCAGTGAAGTACACAATGAGCAGTTCTTC. The chain has TRBV2 and TRBJ2-1; no firm D call. With 1 base removed from V and 5 bases from J, the gap between germline ends came to 3 bases. CDR1 is SNHLY, CDR2 FYNNEI, per germline. The CDR3 is 12 residues long.

This clonotype came up a few times. This rearrangement joins TRBV5-4 to TRBJ2-3, with a possible D match to TRBD2 (6 bases). CDR1 and CDR2 from the germline V gene are SGHNT and YYREEE (reference sequence). CDR3 length equals 19 residues. V was pared by 6 bases and J by 4 bases, with 30 bases between. The CDR3 sequence is CASTMRGQGGGKSPDTQYF. The DNA of the CDR3 is TGTGCCAGCACCATGAGGGGCCAGGGAGGAGGGAAGTCCCCAGATACGCAGTATTTT.

This clonotype has at least ten counts. The V call is TRBV24-1, the J call TRBJ2-3; 12 nucleotides agree with TRBD2. CDR1 and CDR2 from the germline V gene are KGHDR and SFDVKD. With 4 bases clipped from V and 7 bases from J, the junction kept 11 bases outside the gene matches. The length of the CDR3 is 17 residues. DNA for the CDR3: TGTGCCACCAGTGACCCACTAGCGGGAGGAGGAAGGAATACGCAGTATTTT. Protein sequence: CATSDPLAGGGRNTQYF.

This clonotype was picked up many times. The CDR3 is CASSPGRANVLTF. The CDR3 DNA follows: TGTGCCAGCAGCCCAGGTAGGGCCAACGTCCTGACTTTC. This chain uses TRBV7-2 with TRBJ2-6, with D uncertain. The CDR3 consists of 13 residues. Germline V gene lookup returns CDR1 SGHTA and CDR2 FQGNSA. Trimming stripped 5 bases from V and 5 bases from J, with 7 bases between.

This clonotype came up many times. This chain's CDR3 is CSAIRTAQETQYF. CDR3 sequence (DNA): TGCAGTGCTATCAGGACAGCCCAAGAGACCCAGTACTTC. The J gene is TRBJ2-5, the V gene TRBV20-1; D is perhaps TRBD1 (6 bases). V was trimmed by 4 bases and J by 1 base, leaving 10 bases between them. CDR1 and CDR2 from the germline V gene are DFQATT and SNEGSKA (reference sequence). This CDR3 contains 13 residues.

This clonotype was found a few times. This rearrangement joins TRBV4-1 to TRBJ2-7, with 9 bases fitting TRBD2. CDR1 is MGHRA and CDR2 is YSYEKL in the germline V gene. The CDR3 spans 15 residues. The junction had 4 bases not matched to a gene; V was cut back by 4 bases and J by 0 bases. Here the CDR3 reads CASSLLAGNSYEQYF. The CDR3 region has the DNA TGCGCCAGCAGCCTTCTAGCGGGAAACTCCTACGAGCAGTACTTC.

This clonotype was seen only a few times. This sequence joins TRBV28 and TRBJ2-7; TRBD1 is a possible D gene (6 bases). This CDR3 contains 14 residues. Germline loops: CDR1 MDHEN, CDR2 SYDVKM. V lost 2 bases to trimming and J lost 3 bases, with 11 bases between them. The CDR3: CASSLLQGLYEQYF. The CDR3 nucleotides read TGTGCCAGCAGTTTACTACAGGGCCTCTACGAGCAGTACTTC.

V is TRBV29-1 and J is TRBJ1-1; D unclear. CDR1 and CDR2 from the germline V gene are SQVTM and ANQGSEA. The CDR3 is 13 amino acids. V shed 7 bases and J shed 3 bases, with 15 bases lying between them. The CDR3 spells CSGSGRRDTEAFF. As DNA, the CDR3 is TGCAGCGGGAGTGGCCGTAGGGACACTGAAGCTTTCTTT. The variable domain in full, with the rest retrieved from reference TRBV29-1 and TRBJ1-1, is SAVISQKPSRDICQRGTSLTIQCQVDSQVTMMFWYRQQPGQSLTLIATANQGSEATYESGFVIDKFPISRPNLTFSTLTVSNMSPEDSSIYLCSGSGRRDTEAFFGQGTRLTVV.

The table lists this clonotype with a few counts. The chain uses TRBV6-6 and TRBJ2-7; maybe TRBD2 (5 bases). The V gene's germline CDR1 is MNHNY and CDR2 SVGAGI (reference sequence). This CDR3 is built from 14 residues. The V and J ends lost 0 bases and 2 bases respectively, with 8 bases between them. CDR3 nucleotides: TGTGCCAGCAGTTACTCGAGGGATGCCTACGAGCAGTACTTC. Protein product: CASSYSRDAYEQYF.

J is TRBJ2-3 and V is TRBV5-1, with 7 positions matching TRBD2. Germline assignment: CDR1 SGHRS and CDR2 YFSETQ. The CDR3 is 18 residues long. Losses at the gene ends were 5 bases for V and 2 bases for J; bases not matched to a gene: 17. The CDR3 bases are TGCGCCAGCAGTACCCCTCTCGCGGGGGAGACCCCCACAGATACGCAGTATTTT. The encoded protein is CASSTPLAGETPTDTQYF. The full variable domain, with the rest looked up from reference TRBV5-1 and TRBJ2-3, is KAGVTQTPRYLIKTRGQQVTLSCSPISGHRSVSWYQQTPGQGLQFLFEYFSETQRNKGNFPGRFSGRQFSNSRSEMNVSTLELGDSALYLCASSTPLAGETPTDTQYFGPGTRLTVL.

V is TRBV3-1 and J is TRBJ2-1, with 8 bases that match TRBD2. This CDR3 comprises 15 residues. Losses at the gene ends were 4 bases for V and 5 bases for J; bases not matched to a gene: 7. CDR1 and CDR2 from the germline V gene are LGHDT and YNNKEL (reference sequence). In DNA form, the CDR3 reads TGTGCCAGCAGCCGCATTACTAGCGGTCACAATGAGCAGTTCTTC. Translating gives CASSRITSGHNEQFF.

This clonotype appeared many times. V is TRBV10-3 and J is TRBJ1-3; tentative D call: TRBD1 (5 bases). Trimming took 5 bases from V and 1 from J, leaving 21 bases between them. CDR1 is ENHRY, CDR2 SYGVKD, per germline. The CDR3 loop spans 18 amino acids. CDR3 nucleotide sequence: TGTGCCATCAGTCAGGGAGGCCTTAGAGGACATTCTGGAAACACCATATATTTT. This codes for CAISQGGLRGHSGNTIYF.